This T cell receptor beta chain originates from a study of CD8+CD57+ T cells in acquired aplastic anemia. Study context: Isolated CD4+ and CD8+ cells, once sorted, yielded DNA averaging around 3.3 ug. Findings and caveats of the study: Between patients and controls, roughly 29 CD8+ CDR3 sequences were found in common.

This clonotype has at least ten counts. Its target is unknown. The CDR3 loop spans 11 amino acids. V shed 7 bases and J shed 5 bases, with 7 bases lying between them. Germline CDR1 and CDR2: LNHDA and SQIVND (reference sequence). An expansion of CD8+CD57+ cells by flow cytometry had been shown in patients chosen for sequencing. Blood sampling was performed on the patients, and none of them had received therapy by then. CDR3 and TCR beta VDJ profiling relied on a genomic DNA template. One entry per CDR3 protein, called by TCRdb with MiXCR from the reads. This table has about 180,000 distinct CDR3 sequences, 45% to 60% appearing once.

The rearrangement links TRBV19 to TRBJ2-3; D might be TRBD1 (5 bases). This clonotype was sampled from a human donor with aplastic anemia. The material sequenced was sorted CD4+, CD8+, or CD8+CD57+ T cells (not recorded which) from PBMCs. CDR3 nucleotides: TGTGCCAGTATTAGGGGAGATACGCAGTATTTT. Protein product: CASIRGDTQYF. The full variable domain, rest sourced from reference TRBV19 and TRBJ2-3, is DGGITQSPKYLFRKEGQNVTLSCEQNLNHDAMYWYRQDPGQGLRLIYYSQIVNDFQKGDIAEGYSVSREKKESFPLTVTSAQKNPTAFYLCASIRGDTQYFGPGTRLTVL.